This T cell receptor (beta chain) was observed in a study of T cells in Graves' hyperthyroidism and ophthalmopathy. For the study at large: Peripheral blood draws took place at initial diagnosis, ahead of any treatment.

The investigators amplified TCR beta CDR3 regions from RNA transcripts. The HTBI primer set served for first-round RT-PCR of the TCR CDR3. TCRdb analysed the multiplex PCR reads with MiXCR anew, one entry per CDR3 protein. The sample records over 250,000 distinct CDR3 sequences, over 15% being singletons. For this clonotype: The antigen remains unidentified.

Overall study results and limits: Blood held most thyroid clonotypes expanded above 0.001 frequency.

Uncontrolled infection, other autoimmune disease, pregnancy or lactation excluded patients. This TCR derives from a woman aged 55-69 years with Graves' ophthalmopathy. Sequencing was done on a sample of blood.

The CDR3, as DNA: TGTGCCAGCAGCCTGGCGGGACGGTCGAATGAAAAACTGTTTTTT. Translation: CASSLAGRSNEKLFF. The rearrangement links TRBV7-9 to TRBJ1-4; weak D call: TRBD1 (5 bases). The germline V gene has CDR1 SEHNR and CDR2 FQNEAQ (reference sequence). V gave up 5 bases and J gave up 5 bases, with 15 bases separating them. The CDR3 sequence is 15 residues long.